The rows below give T cell receptor beta chains drawn from one sample of a study of T cell responses to AZD1222 COVID-19 vaccine. Some clones are missing from TCRdb's copy, which holds only in-frame ones; the method was immunoSEQ multiplex PCR. This repertoire shows around 130,000 clones, more than 80% found once; its top ten account for over 4%. The sequencing used peripheral blood, collected 28 days after the second dose of the MenACWY control vaccine. These receptors all come from an adult who received the MenACWY meningococcal vaccine as a control. The CDR3 runs from the conserved cysteine through the conserved F or W. Each record gives: D gene, clone size, J gene, V gene, CDR3 length, CDR3 DNA, CDR3 protein. A D gene is named only where the DNA matches it firmly. Only part of the rows carry a size: once, few, many, or a class if the clone is expanded.

NA | NA | TRBJ2-5 | TRBV18 | 14 | TGTGCCAGCTCACCTTCGGGGGGCGGAGAGACCCAGTACTTC | CASSPSGGGETQYF
NA | NA | TRBJ2-6 | TRBV9 | 19 | TGTGCCAGCAGCGGCCTGCCCCGGGATCCCCTCTCTGGGGCCAACGTCCTGACTTTC | CASSGLPRDPLSGANVLTF
NA | few | TRBJ1-1 | TRBV19 | 13 | TGTGCCAGTAGTATAGGCCCCAATACTGAAGCTTTCTTT | CASSIGPNTEAFF
TRBD2 | NA | TRBJ2-5 | TRBV7-9 | 15 | TGTGCCAGCAGCCAGACTAGCAGAAACCAAGAGACCCAGTACTTC | CASSQTSRNQETQYF
NA | NA | TRBJ1-6 | TRBV19 | 14 | TGTGCCAGTAAACAAGACTCCTATAATTCACCCCTCCACTTT | CASKQDSYNSPLHF
NA | NA | TRBJ2-4 | TRBV14 | 14 | TGTGCCAGCAGCCAGGCAGGGAACGGAAACATTCAGTACTTC | CASSQAGNGNIQYF
NA | NA | TRBJ1-4 | TRBV23-1 | 13 | TGCGCCAGCAGTCAAGGGGGGAATGAAAAACTGTTTTTT | CASSQGGNEKLFF
NA | NA | TRBJ2-5 | TRBV7-2 | 12 | TGTGCCAGCAGTCGTTACTTAGAGACCCAGTACTTC | CASSRYLETQYF
TRBD1 | few | TRBJ2-7 | TRBV5-6 | 15 | TGTGCCAGCAGCTTGGGGGACAGGAGCTCCTACGAGCAGTACTTC | CASSLGDRSSYEQYF
NA | NA | TRBJ2-1 | TRBV7-9 | 17 | TGTGCCAGCAGCTTAGGTTTAGCGATTACTATTTATGATGAGCAGTTCTTC | CASSLGLAITIYDEQFF
NA | NA | TRBJ2-2 | TRBV7-2 | 16 | TGTGCCAGCAGCCCGGTTGGGGGGGCCTTCGTCGGGGAGCTGTTTTTT | CASSPVGGAFVGELFF
NA | NA | TRBJ2-7 | TRBV6-6 | 13 | TGTGCCAGCTCTCTGCTAGCAGCCTACGAGCAGTACTTC | CASSLLAAYEQYF
TRBD2 | NA | TRBJ2-5 | TRBV28 | 18 | TGTGCCAGCAGTTTACGTGGGGCCAGCGGGGGCCGTAAAGAGACCCAGTACTTC | CASSLRGASGGRKETQYF
TRBD1 | NA | TRBJ2-7 | TRBV24-1 | 13 | TGTGCCACCAGTGCCTCCGGGACAGGGAAGGAGTACTTC | CATSASGTGKEYF
TRBD2 | NA | TRBJ2-1 | TRBV7-2 | 16 | TGTGCCAGCAGCTTGGGGACTATGCTGGGAGTTAGCGGGGAGTTCTTC | CASSLGTMLGVSGEFF
NA | NA | TRBJ1-1 | TRBV12-3/TRBV12-4 | 11 | TGTGCCAGCAGTTTAGGACTTGCTGCTTTCTTT | CASSLGLAAFF
NA | NA | TRBJ2-7 | TRBV24-1 | 13 | TGTGCCACAGGGGACGGAAGCTCCTACGAGCAGTACTTC | CATGDGSSYEQYF
NA | NA | TRBJ1-6 | TRBV19 | 15 | TGTGCCAGTAGCCGGTCCGGATTTTACAATTCACCCCTCCACTTT | CASSRSGFYNSPLHF
NA | NA | TRBJ2-2 | TRBV24-1 | 16 | TGTGCCACCAGTGATACGCCCAGGGTTATCGGCGGGGAGCTGTTTTTT | CATSDTPRVIGGELFF
TRBD1 | NA | TRBJ1-1 | TRBV7-6 | 14 | TGTGCCAGCAGGATAGGGACAGCGAACACTGAAGCTTTCTTT | CASRIGTANTEAFF
NA | NA | TRBJ1-2 | TRBV14 | 15 | TGTGCCAGCAGCCTTAGACGCAGGGAAGTCAATGGCTACACCTTC | CASSLRRREVNGYTF
TRBD1 | NA | TRBJ2-7 | TRBV19 | 15 | TGTGCCAGTAGTTCAGGGGGCGCAGGCCTCTACGAGCAGTACTTC | CASSSGGAGLYEQYF
NA | NA | TRBJ1-2 | TRBV21-1 | 14 | TGTGCCAGCAGCGATTTACAGGGGAACTATGGCTACACCTTC | CASSDLQGNYGYTF
NA | NA | TRBJ2-5 | TRBV28 | 14 | TGTGCCAGCAGTCAGTACAGGCACCAAGAGACCCAGTACTTC | CASSQYRHQETQYF
TRBD2 | NA | TRBJ2-5 | TRBV9 | 15 | TGTGCCAGCAGCGTGACTAGCGGGAGCCAAGAGACCCAGTACTTC | CASSVTSGSQETQYF
NA | once | TRBJ2-1 | TRBV7-2 | 17 | TGTGCCAGCAGCTTAAGGTCGGCGGGAAAAGGACACAATGAGCAGTTCTTC | CASSLRSAGKGHNEQFF
TRBD2 | NA | TRBJ2-2 | TRBV5-4 | 16 | TGTGCCAGCAGCTTGGGTACTAGCGGGAGCACCGGGGAGCTGTTTTTT | CASSLGTSGSTGELFF
TRBD2 | NA | TRBJ2-3 | TRBV30 | 13 | TGTGCCTGGAGCCTAGCGGGGTTGGGTACGCAGTATTTT | CAWSLAGLGTQYF
NA | NA | TRBJ1-6 | TRBV30 | 13 | TGTGCCTGGAGTGTGGAGGGGCGGTCACCCCTCCACTTT | CAWSVEGRSPLHF
NA | once | TRBJ1-3 | TRBV6-2/TRBV6-3 | 15 | TGTGCCAGCAGTCACCCCGGGCAGGCTGGAAACACCATATATTTT | CASSHPGQAGNTIYF
NA | NA | TRBJ2-5 | TRBV2 | 12 | TGTGCCAGCAGTGACCCGGGTACCTCGCTGTACTTC | CASSDPGTSLYF